The 4 T cell receptor beta chains below were found in one sample sequenced in a study of human thymus T cells. Repertoires were generated with immunoSEQ multiplex PCR, while TCRdb's copy carries only in-frame clones and drops some. The table has some 72,000 clones, around 96% seen once. The thymus was resected at corrective cardiac surgery. Material: thymus tissue. The receptors come from a boy younger than two with a congenital heart defect but otherwise immunologically healthy.

The chain joins TRBV9 to TRBJ2-3; possibly TRBD2 for D (5 bases). V gave up 5 bases and J gave up 0 bases, with 10 bases separating them. CDR1 and CDR2 from the germline V gene are SGDLS and YYNGEE. This CDR3 contains 14 residues. CDR3 nucleotides: TGTGCCAGCAGGCGGGCCCCTAGCACAGATACGCAGTATTTT. It specifies CASRRAPSTDTQYF.

This clone is a singleton in its sample. The chain links TRBV6-1 to TRBJ2-1; TRBD2 matches at 11 bases. CDR3 length equals 14 residues. Germline V CDR1 and CDR2: MNHNS, SASEGT. The V segment lost 6 bases and the J segment 2 bases; nucleotides outside the gene matches: 0. CDR3 residues: CASRLAGAYNEQFF. CDR3 nucleotides: TGTGCCAGCAGACTAGCGGGAGCCTACAATGAGCAGTTCTTC.

The CDR3 DNA sequence: TGCGCCAGCAGTCCCTTAAGAGGCAATCAGCCCCAGCATTTT. Translation: CASSPLRGNQPQHF. The chain links TRBV23-1 to TRBJ1-5, with unresolved D. TRBV23-1 is known as an ORF, though its function is uncertain. V lost 4 bases, J lost 2 bases, and 9 bases lay in between. The CDR3 consists of 14 residues.

The V gene is TRBV5-4, the J gene TRBJ1-2; D may be TRBD1 (5 bases). This CDR3 spans 13 amino acids. The germline CDR1 and CDR2 sequences are SGHNT and YYREEE (reference sequence). V was cut by 1 base and J by 4 bases, with 8 bases left in between. This CDR3 reads CASSLPGVYGYTF. CDR3 coding DNA: TGTGCCAGCAGCTTGCCGGGGGTCTATGGCTACACCTTC.